This is a list of T cell receptor beta chains from one sample in a study of shared clonotypes between healthy human individuals. Measured with immunoSEQ multiplex PCR; TCRdb has only the in-frame clones, and not every one. This table has millions of clones, 90% to 95% appearing once. The sample consisted of naive CD4+ T cells sorted from blood. The source of these receptors is a man aged 18 to 35 in good health. Each CDR3 is given with its conserved first and last residue. The order of the fields is D gene, V gene, J gene, CDR3 DNA, CDR3 protein. A D gene is named only where the DNA matches it firmly.

D: NA; V: TRBV11-3; J: TRBJ2-7; DNA: TGTGCCAGCAGCTTTCCCTTACAGGTGAACGAGCAGTACTTC; CDR3: CASSFPLQVNEQYF
D: NA; V: TRBV10-3; J: TRBJ2-1; DNA: TGTGCCATCACGGGCCTAGACAATGAGCAGTTCTTC; CDR3: CAITGLDNEQFF
D: NA; V: TRBV5-1; J: TRBJ2-6; DNA: TGCGCCAGCAGCTTGCAGGGCACTGGGGCCAACGTCCTGACTTTC; CDR3: CASSLQGTGANVLTF
D: TRBD1; V: TRBV6-6; J: TRBJ1-1; DNA: TGTGCCAGCAGTGATCCCGGGACAGAGAACACTGAAGCTTTCTTT; CDR3: CASSDPGTENTEAFF
D: NA; V: TRBV18; J: TRBJ1-6; DNA: TGTGCCAGCTCACCACCCGGGACGTACAATTCACCCCTCCACTTT; CDR3: CASSPPGTYNSPLHF
D: TRBD2; V: TRBV10-2; J: TRBJ2-3; DNA: TGCGCCAGCAGTGAGCCCAGCGGGGCGTTCACAGATACGCAGTATTTT; CDR3: CASSEPSGAFTDTQYF
D: NA; V: TRBV2; J: TRBJ1-4; DNA: TGTGCCAGCAGTAAGGAGAAGGGGATTAATGAAAAACTGTTTTTT; CDR3: CASSKEKGINEKLFF
D: NA; V: TRBV2; J: TRBJ1-6; DNA: TGTGCCAGCAGTGAAGCGGGAATTGAAACGGGCCACTTT; CDR3: CASSEAGIETGHF
D: TRBD2; V: TRBV11-2; J: TRBJ2-7; DNA: TGTGCCAGCAGCCTAGGGGCTAGCGGGAGCTACGAGCAGTACTTC; CDR3: CASSLGASGSYEQYF
D: TRBD1; V: TRBV9; J: TRBJ1-6; DNA: TGTGCCAGCAGCGGACAGGGGTGGATGAATAATTCACCCCTCCACTTT; CDR3: CASSGQGWMNNSPLHF
D: NA; V: TRBV7-2; J: TRBJ2-2; DNA: TGTGCCAGCAGCTTATGGTCGACCGGGGAGCTGTTTTTT; CDR3: CASSLWSTGELFF